This TCR beta chain stems from a study of blood T cell repertoires in COVID-19. Study-wide context: T cells, B-cell-depleted T cells, or PBMCs provided the cDNA or gDNA that served as material.

This CDR3 is built from 13 residues. V lost 6 bases to trimming and J lost 5 bases, with 14 bases between them. Looked up from germline, CDR1 is MNHEY and CDR2 is SMNVEV (reference sequence). The assay was immunoSEQ multiplex PCR, and TCRdb's table has in-frame clones only and misses some. The sample lists roughly 200,000 clones; 88% were seen once. Sequences were obtained from peripheral blood. The sequence came from a man aged 35 to 55 with active or convalescent COVID-19. The chain employs TRBV27 and TRBJ2-7; D is perhaps TRBD1 (6 bases). Written as DNA, the CDR3 is TGTGCCAGCAGACCACAGGGTTTCGACGAGCAGTACTTC. This codes for CASRPQGFDEQYF.